This note documents a single TCR beta chain sequence. Its antigen is not known. The whole isolated RNA underwent reverse transcription, so sequencing captured expressed TCRB transcripts. Clones were read by immunoSEQ multiplex PCR, and TCRdb kept only the in-frame ones, dropping some. This sample has 300,000 to 450,000 clones, with 8% to 10% found just once. CD4+ naive, central memory, regulatory and stem cell-like memory subsets were isolated by sorting on CD45RO/CCR7/CD25/CD127/CD95/CD27. The entry originates in a study of beta chain features in type 1 diabetes. Study conclusions and caveats: Across all four CD4+ subsets, people with type 1 diabetes showed modestly shorter TCRB CDR3s.

The CDR3 totals 12 residues. Trimming took 6 bases from V and 7 from J, leaving 10 bases between them. The germline V gene encodes CDR1 MNHNY and CDR2 SVGAGI (reference sequence). This clonotype was obtained from a man aged 25 to 40 with type 1 diabetes. Sequencing was performed on central memory CD4+ T cells from blood. The chain couples TRBV6-6 to TRBJ1-5; D remains unclear. The CDR3 spells CASSQREQPQHF. CDR3 coding DNA: TGTGCCAGCAGCCAAAGGGAGCAGCCCCAGCATTTT.